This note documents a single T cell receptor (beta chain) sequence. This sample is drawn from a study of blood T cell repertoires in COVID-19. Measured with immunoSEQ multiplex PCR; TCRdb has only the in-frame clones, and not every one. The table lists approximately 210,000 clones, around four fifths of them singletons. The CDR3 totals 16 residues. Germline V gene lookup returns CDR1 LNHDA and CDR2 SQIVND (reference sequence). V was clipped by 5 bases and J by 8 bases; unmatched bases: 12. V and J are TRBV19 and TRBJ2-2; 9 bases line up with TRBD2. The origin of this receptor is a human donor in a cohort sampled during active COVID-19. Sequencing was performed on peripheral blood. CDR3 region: CASSDGLAGYHGELFF. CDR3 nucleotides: TGTGCCAGTAGTGATGGGCTAGCGGGATATCATGGGGAGCTGTTTTTT. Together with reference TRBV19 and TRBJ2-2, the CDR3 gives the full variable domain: DGGITQSPKYLFRKEGQNVTLSCEQNLNHDAMYWYRQDPGQGLRLIYYSQIVNDFQKGDIAEGYSVSREKKESFPLTVTSAQKNPTAFYLCASSDGLAGYHGELFFGEGSRLTVL.